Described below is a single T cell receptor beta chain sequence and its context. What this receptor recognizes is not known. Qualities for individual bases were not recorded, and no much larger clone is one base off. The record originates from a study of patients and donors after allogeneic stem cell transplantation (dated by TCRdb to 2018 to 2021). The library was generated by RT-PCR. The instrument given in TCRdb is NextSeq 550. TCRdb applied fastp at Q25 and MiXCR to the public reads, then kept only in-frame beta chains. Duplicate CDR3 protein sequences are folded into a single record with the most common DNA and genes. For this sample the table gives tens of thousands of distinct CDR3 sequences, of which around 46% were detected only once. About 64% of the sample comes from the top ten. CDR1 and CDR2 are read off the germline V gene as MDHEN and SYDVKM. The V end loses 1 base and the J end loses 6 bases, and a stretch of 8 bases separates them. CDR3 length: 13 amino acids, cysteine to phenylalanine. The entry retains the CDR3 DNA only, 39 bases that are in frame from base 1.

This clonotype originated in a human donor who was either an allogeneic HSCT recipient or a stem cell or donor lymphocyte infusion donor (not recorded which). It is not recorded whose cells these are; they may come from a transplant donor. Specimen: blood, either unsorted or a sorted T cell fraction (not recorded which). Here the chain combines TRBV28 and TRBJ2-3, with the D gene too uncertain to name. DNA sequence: TGTGCCAGCAGTTTATCGGGCTCGGATACGCAGTATTTT. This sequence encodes CASSLSGSDTQYF.